This T cell receptor (beta chain) was recovered during a study of shared clonotypes between healthy human individuals. The data were produced by immunoSEQ multiplex PCR, yet TCRdb's version contains in-frame clones alone and is incomplete. The table lists about 2.2 million clones, approximately 92% of them singletons. Naivety among CD8 cells was defined by CD45RO negativity and positive CCR7 selection, thereby excluding terminally differentiated effector memory CD45RA+ cells. The source material was naive CD8+ T cells from PBMCs. This sequence was found in a man aged 18 to 30 in good health. Some clones in this sample may be carry-over from other donors' samples.

The CDR3 here is CASSVGGPYSGNTIYF. DNA of the CDR3: TGTGCCAGCAGCGTAGGCGGACCCTACTCTGGAAACACCATATATTTT. V gene TRBV9 combines with J gene TRBJ1-3, with D unclear. Between the trimmed V and J ends, which lost 0 bases and 0 bases, there was a span of 10 bases. In germline, CDR1 is SGDLS, CDR2 YYNGEE. The length of the CDR3 is 16 residues. Based on the CDR3 plus reference TRBV9 and TRBJ1-3, the full variable domain is DSGVTQTPKHLITATGQRVTLRCSPRSGDLSVYWYQQSLDQGLQFLIQYYNGEERAKGNILERFSAQQFPDLHSELNLSSLELGDSALYFCASSVGGPYSGNTIYFGEGSWLTVV.